The 23 T cell receptor beta chains below all came from one sample that was sequenced in a study of blood T cells in healthy people across ages. Next came a second PCR, run for about 7 to 12 cycles, which used a sample-barcoded 5' primer along with a J-beta primer mix. TCRdb redid the calling of the 5' RACE reads with MiXCR, one entry per CDR3 protein. The table has about 1.5 million distinct CDR3 sequences, 35% to 45% seen once; the top ten hold 4%. The sample comprised blood. The receptor set was obtained from a woman aged 18-29 years in good health.

This clonotype showed up many times. The chain employs TRBV12-3 or TRBV12-4 and TRBJ2-3, with TRBD2 matching 12 bases. The CDR3 loop spans 16 amino acids. After removal of 4 bases from V and 4 bases from J, the junction contained 6 bases not matched to a gene. As DNA, the CDR3 is TGTGCCAGCAGTTCACCTAGCGGGGGGGAATCAGATACGCAGTATTTT. It specifies CASSSPSGGESDTQYF.

This clonotype has only a few counts. The CDR3 loop is CASSVALAGGSTQYF. The CDR3 nucleotides read TGTGCCAGCAGCGTAGCTCTCGCGGGGGGTTCTACGCAGTATTTT. The V and J genes are TRBV9 and TRBJ2-3; 8 nucleotides agree with TRBD2. This CDR3 contains 15 residues. Germline CDR1 reads SGDLS; CDR2 reads YYNGEE. The V segment lost 0 bases and the J segment 8 bases; nucleotides outside the gene matches: 8. Full variable domain (missing parts from reference TRBV9 and TRBJ2-3): DSGVTQTPKHLITATGQRVTLRCSPRSGDLSVYWYQQSLDQGLQFLIQYYNGEERAKGNILERFSAQQFPDLHSELNLSSLELGDSALYFCASSVALAGGSTQYFGPGTRLTVL.

This chain joins TRBV2 and TRBJ1-1; D not certain. Germline assignment: CDR1 SNHLY and CDR2 FYNNEI. The CDR3 covers 14 residues. V lost 3 bases and J lost 0, with 8 bases in between. CDR3 sequence reads: CASSESTVNTEAFF. In nucleotides, the CDR3 is TGTGCCAGCAGTGAGTCTACAGTGAACACTGAAGCTTTCTTT.

The J gene is TRBJ2-6, the V gene TRBV4-1; D gene unclear. V lost 2 bases, J lost 0 bases, and 5 bases lay in between. CDR3 length: 15 residues. CDR1 is MGHRA and CDR2 is YSYEKL in the germline V gene. CDR3 sequence: CASSQPISGANVLTF. The CDR3 nucleotides read TGCGCCAGCAGCCAACCGATCTCTGGGGCCAACGTCCTGACTTTC.

The chain joins TRBV21-1 to TRBJ2-3; TRBD1 was called by the table and not checked on the DNA. TRBV21-1 has pseudogene status. This CDR3 spans 13 amino acids. In DNA form, the CDR3 reads TGTGCCAGCAGCGGACCTTCCGGGGATACGCAGTATTTT. It encodes CASSGPSGDTQYF.

This clonotype appeared a single time. The chain uses TRBV27 and TRBJ2-4, with 8 bases fitting TRBD1. Near its end, the DNA agrees better with TRBJ2-7, so the J call may be wrong. CDR1 is MNHEY, CDR2 SMNVEV, per germline (reference sequence). CDR3 size: 13 residues. Here the CDR3 DNA reads TGTGCCAGCAGTTACCAGGGGGCCCACGAGCAGTACTTC. The encoded protein is CASSYQGAHEQYF.

This clonotype has more than one count but fewer than ten. The V gene is TRBV5-1, the J gene TRBJ2-7; D may be TRBD1 or TRBD2 (5 bases each). This CDR3 contains 14 residues. Trimming cost V 5 bases and J 0 bases, with 12 bases left between them. The germline gives CDR1 SGHRS, CDR2 YFSETQ. CDR3 DNA: TGCGCCAGCAGGGCCTGGGGGATCTCCTACGAGCAGTACTTC. This sequence encodes CASRAWGISYEQYF.

This clonotype was seen only a few times. A much larger clone differs by one base, so this may be a read error. For the CDR3, the DNA is TGTACCAGCAGCCCGGGACGAGCGAGAGTAGAGACCCAGTACTTC. It yields the protein CTSSPGRARVETQYF. The V and J genes are TRBV6-5 and TRBJ2-5, with D perhaps matching TRBD1 or TRBD2 (5 bases each). The CDR3 is made up of 15 amino acids. CDR1 is MNHEY and CDR2 is SVGAGI in the germline V gene.

This clonotype was seen more than once but under ten times. CDR3 protein: CASSLEGSTSGMNNEQFF. The CDR3 DNA reads TGTGCCAGCAGCTTAGAGGGTTCGACTAGCGGGATGAATAATGAGCAGTTCTTC. The chain joins TRBV7-9 to TRBJ2-1; TRBD2 matches at 11 bases. The length of the CDR3 is 18 residues. Trimming at V came to 1 base and at J to 7 bases, leaving 12 bases not matched to a gene. Per the germline V gene, CDR1 is SEHNR and CDR2 is FQNEAQ (reference sequence).

V is TRBV10-1 and J is TRBJ2-1; 13 nucleotides align to TRBD2. Germline assignment: CDR1 WNHNN and CDR2 SYGVQD (reference sequence). The junction had 6 bases not matched to a gene; V was cut back by 3 bases and J by 10 bases. The CDR3 sequence is 15 residues long. CDR3 bases: TGCGCCAGCAGTGACTCGGGACTAGCGGGGCAGGAGCAGTTCTTC. Its translation is CASSDSGLAGQEQFF.

The genes are TRBV4-3 and TRBJ1-5; D unclear. This CDR3 region has 13 residues. Trimming cost V 0 bases and J 9 bases, with 9 bases left between them. Germline CDR1 and CDR2: LGHNA and YSLEER. The CDR3: CASSQEVERPQHF. Here the CDR3 DNA reads TGCGCCAGCAGCCAAGAAGTTGAACGGCCCCAGCATTTT.

This clonotype was detected a few times. The V call is TRBV5-1, the J call TRBJ2-7; D is uncertain. Germline V gene data show CDR1 as SGHRS and CDR2 as YFSETQ. The V end lost 1 base, the J end lost 5 bases, and 10 bases lay between the germline ends. This CDR3 spans 13 amino acids. The CDR3 spells CASSLWQYDEQYF. The CDR3, as DNA: TGCGCCAGCAGCTTGTGGCAGTACGACGAGCAGTACTTC.

Only a few counts were recorded for this clonotype. The rearrangement uses TRBV25-1 and TRBJ1-1; D gene unclear. The V end was cut by 4 bases, the J end by 0 bases, with 15 bases between. Germline CDR1 reads MGHDK; CDR2 reads SYGVNS. This CDR3 contains 16 residues. The CDR3 region is CASSGTRGNLNTEAFF. CDR3 sequence (DNA): TGTGCCAGCAGTGGCACCCGAGGGAACCTGAACACTGAAGCTTTCTTT.

The chain employs TRBV11-2 and TRBJ1-6, with D unclear. The CDR3 runs to 15 residues. Germline V lookup: CDR1 SGHAT, CDR2 FQNNGV. V was trimmed by 4 bases and J by 7 bases, leaving 14 bases between them. CDR3 nucleotide sequence: TGTGCCAGCAGCTCGCCGGGATTATTGAATTCACCCCTCCACTTT. It codes for CASSSPGLLNSPLHF.

This clonotype was counted between two and nine times. The rearrangement links TRBV4-3 to TRBJ1-2; D might be TRBD1 (5 bases). Looked up from germline, CDR1 is LGHNA and CDR2 is YSLEER. The length of the CDR3 is 14 residues. Trimming removed 4 bases at V and 3 bases at J, with 12 bases between. CDR3 sequence reads: CASSPIQVYYGYTF. The CDR3 DNA follows: TGCGCCAGCAGCCCGATACAGGTATACTATGGCTACACCTTC.

The J gene is TRBJ2-1, the V gene TRBV7-2; 11 nucleotides align to TRBD2. CDR3 length: 17 residues. Trimming at V came to 4 bases and at J to 5 bases, leaving 10 bases not matched to a gene. Germline V gene data show CDR1 as SGHTA and CDR2 as FQGNSA. CDR3 amino acids: CASSSPGLAGFDNEQFF. The CDR3 DNA follows: TGTGCCAGCAGCTCCCCTGGACTAGCGGGTTTTGACAATGAGCAGTTCTTC.

A note on this clonotype: An end of the junction differs from the germline gene, which may be a read error. V and J are TRBV15 and TRBJ1-2; D is unclear. The CDR3 covers 15 residues. Germline CDR1 and CDR2: LNHNV and YYDKDF (reference sequence). The CDR3 DNA is TGTGCCACCAGTAGAGAAACAAACAAGGGCTATGGCTACACCTTC. Its protein is CATSRETNKGYGYTF.

This chain uses TRBV4-3 with TRBJ1-4, with D perhaps matching TRBD1 (5 bases). Germline assignment: CDR1 LGHNA and CDR2 YSLEER. The CDR3 loop spans 14 amino acids. Trimming left V 3 bases short and J 3 bases short, with 8 bases between. This CDR3 reads CASSQGEANEKLFF. In nucleotides, the CDR3 is TGCGCCAGCAGCCAGGGGGAGGCTAATGAAAAACTGTTTTTT.

This chain links TRBV11-1 with TRBJ1-2; possibly TRBD1 for D (6 bases). CDR3 length: 16 amino acids. The ends were cut back, 1 base at V and 6 bases at J, with 18 bases in the middle. CDR1 SGHAT and CDR2 FQDESV come from the germline V gene (reference sequence). The CDR3 region has the DNA TGTGCCAGCAGCTTAGACCCTTCGCGCAGGGGTCATGGCTACACCTTC. It is translated as CASSLDPSRRGHGYTF.

V is TRBV5-1 and J is TRBJ2-6; 9 nucleotides line up with TRBD2. CDR1 is SGHRS and CDR2 is YFSETQ in the germline V gene. The CDR3 sequence is 18 residues long. Trimming took 4 bases from V and 0 from J; bases not matched to a gene: 8. The CDR3 region has the DNA TGCGCCAGCAGCGTCACTAGCGGGCTAACCTCTGGGGCCAACGTCCTGACTTTC. It is translated as CASSVTSGLTSGANVLTF.

Worth noting for this clonotype: This may be a read error: a much more frequent sequence differs by one nucleotide. This rearrangement joins TRBV10-3 to TRBJ2-1, with 8 nucleotides matching TRBD1. Germline CDR1 reads ENHRY; CDR2 reads SYGVKD. Unmatched junction bases numbered 6, after V lost 4 bases and J lost 10 bases. The CDR3 runs to 13 residues. CDR3: CAISVTGVEEQFF. The CDR3 nucleotides read TGTGCCATCAGTGTGACAGGGGTAGAGGAGCAGTTCTTC.

The chain employs TRBV20-1 and TRBJ2-1; D is undetermined. The CDR3 consists of 12 residues. Looked up from germline, CDR1 is DFQATT and CDR2 is SNEGSKA (reference sequence). With 4 bases removed from V and 7 bases from J, the gap between germline ends came to 11 bases. This CDR3 is CSANGLRNEQFF. In DNA form, the CDR3 reads TGCAGTGCTAATGGGCTTCGGAATGAGCAGTTCTTC.

This sequence joins TRBV7-2 and TRBJ2-7, with 8 bases that match TRBD1. CDR3 size: 15 residues. CDR1 is SGHTA and CDR2 is FQGNSA in the germline V gene. V shed 6 bases, J shed 2 bases, and the junction held 9 bases outside the gene matches. CDR3 bases: TGTGCCAGCAGATCGTCCGGGACAGGAACCTACGAGCAGTACTTC. Translating it yields CASRSSGTGTYEQYF.